The 32 T cell receptor beta chains reported below all come from one sample, sequenced in a study of early T cells in non-severe SARS-CoV-2 infection. TCRdb re-analysed the 5' RACE reads in MiXCR, keeping a single row per CDR3 protein. This table holds about 40,000 distinct CDR3 sequences, approximately 4.8% found once. The sequenced sample was whole blood. The receptors were sampled from an adult who was a healthcare worker with PCR-confirmed SARS-CoV-2 infection or an uninfected control (not recorded which).

With regard to this clonotype: A much larger clone lies a single base off, so this may be a read error. CDR3 DNA: TGCAGTGCTAGAGATCGGGGGACTAGCGGGAAGCTGTTTTTT. Its protein is CSARDRGTSGKLFF. The chain has TRBV20-1 and TRBJ2-2, with TRBD2 matching over 13 bases. Germline CDR1 reads DFQATT; CDR2 reads SNEGSKA (reference sequence). The CDR3 totals 14 residues.

V is TRBV20-1 and J is TRBJ2-7; TRBD2 matches at 11 bases. V shed 8 bases, J shed 4 bases, and the junction held 10 bases outside the gene matches. CDR1 DFQATT and CDR2 SNEGSKA come from the germline V gene (reference sequence). The CDR3 consists of 14 residues. The CDR3 DNA follows: TGCAGTACCACCGTTAGCGGGAGGGCGTACGAGCAGTACTTC. Protein: CSTTVSGRAYEQYF.

The chain carries TRBV20-1 and TRBJ2-7; D remains unclear. The CDR3 sequence is 15 residues long. Per the germline V gene, CDR1 is DFQATT and CDR2 is SNEGSKA (reference sequence). The V and J ends lost 0 bases and 2 bases respectively, with 14 bases between them. This CDR3 reads CSARDPHRATYEQYF. DNA for the CDR3: TGCAGTGCTAGAGATCCCCATAGGGCTACCTACGAGCAGTACTTC.

The chain has TRBV5-5 and TRBJ2-5, with TRBD2 identical over 8 bases. There are 15 residues in the CDR3. V trimming: 3 bases; J trimming: 4 bases; junction bases outside the gene matches: 8. Germline CDR1 is SGHKS and CDR2 is YYEKEE (reference sequence). The CDR3 loop reads CASSSGLAGSETQYF. The CDR3 nucleotides read TGTGCCAGCAGCTCTGGGCTAGCGGGCTCAGAGACCCAGTACTTC. Using reference TRBV5-5 and TRBJ2-5 for the parts outside the CDR3, the full variable domain is DAGVTQSPTHLIKTRGQQVTLRCSPISGHKSVSWYQQVLGQGPQFIFQYYEKEERGRGNFPDRFSARQFPNYSSELNVNALLLGDSALYLCASSSGLAGSETQYFGPGTRLLVL.

This clonotype was detected only a few times. The genes are TRBV7-2 and TRBJ2-1, with 8 bases matching TRBD2. Germline loops: CDR1 SGHTA, CDR2 FQGNSA. The length of the CDR3 is 15 residues. The V gene end was trimmed by 1 base and the J gene end by 9 bases; junction bases not matched to a gene: 8. Here the CDR3 DNA reads TGTGCCAGCAGCTTAGAAGGGACTAGACCAGTTGAGCAGTTCTTC. Protein product: CASSLEGTRPVEQFF.

This clonotype was seen repeatedly, ten times or more. CDR3 sequence (DNA): TGTGCCAGCAGCCTTCTTCATACAGCTGAAGCTTTCTTT. Protein: CASSLLHTAEAFF. The chain joins TRBV7-2 to TRBJ1-1; D call uncertain. Trimming left V 5 bases short and J 6 bases short, with 13 bases between. CDR1 and CDR2 (germline): SGHTA, FQGNSA. The CDR3 has 13 residues. Filled out from reference TRBV7-2 and TRBJ1-1, the complete variable domain reads GAGVSQSPSNKVTEKGKDVELRCDPISGHTALYWYRQSLGQGLEFLIYFQGNSAPDKSGLPSDRFSAERTGGSVSTLTIQRTQQEDSAVYLCASSLLHTAEAFFGQGTRLTVV.

At least ten counts were recorded for this clonotype. The chain combines TRBV12-3 or TRBV12-4 with TRBJ1-6; tentative D call: TRBD1 (6 bases). The CDR3 length is 15 residues. V was cut by 0 bases and J by 6 bases, with 9 bases left in between. Written as DNA, the CDR3 is TGTGCCAGCAGTTTAGCGCAGGGGATTAATTCACCCCTCCACTTT. Its translation is CASSLAQGINSPLHF.

Only a few counts were recorded for this clonotype. The chain recombines TRBV6-5 with TRBJ1-1; D is uncertain. Germline V gives CDR1 MNHEY, CDR2 SVGAGI. There are 17 residues in the CDR3. Trimming left V 0 bases short and J 0 bases short, with 14 bases between. The CDR3 reads CASSYSTSTAMNTEAFF. The CDR3 DNA reads TGTGCCAGCAGTTACTCGACCAGTACAGCCATGAACACTGAAGCTTTCTTT.

This clonotype was observed many times. V and J are TRBV2 and TRBJ2-2, with D tentatively TRBD2 (5 bases). The CDR3 runs 14 residues. Germline V gene sequence: CDR1 SNHLY, CDR2 FYNNEI. Trimming pared 7 bases from V and 5 bases from J, leaving 14 bases between. In DNA, the CDR3 is TGTGCCAGCACCGGAGGATCTAGGACCGGGGAGCTGTTTTTT. It codes for CASTGGSRTGELFF.

This clonotype showed up many times. The chain recombines TRBV7-2 with TRBJ2-1, with TRBD2 matching over 7 bases. Germline loops: CDR1 SGHTA, CDR2 FQGNSA. V was clipped by 4 bases and J by 3 bases; unmatched bases: 3. CDR3 size: 14 residues. CDR3 nucleotide sequence: TGTGCCAGCAGCTCCGGGACTAACTACAATGAGCAGTTCTTC. It specifies CASSSGTNYNEQFF.

This chain uses TRBV6-6 with TRBJ2-6; D gene uncertain. Trimming pared 2 bases from V and 2 bases from J, leaving 7 bases between. Germline values: CDR1 MNHNY, CDR2 SVGAGI (reference sequence). This CDR3 has 15 residues. The CDR3 nucleotides read TGTGCCAGCAGTTACGGCGTTGCTGGGGCCAACGTCCTGACTTTC. Its protein product is CASSYGVAGANVLTF.

This clonotype occurred a few times. The chain carries TRBV6-5 and TRBJ2-2; D gene unclear. V was pared by 6 bases and J by 5 bases, with 13 bases between. This CDR3 region has 14 residues. The V gene's germline CDR1 is MNHEY and CDR2 SVGAGI. The CDR3 loop reads CASSSGPSTGELFF. DNA of the CDR3: TGTGCCAGCAGCTCCGGTCCCAGTACCGGGGAGCTGTTTTTT.

The V call is TRBV11-2, the J call TRBJ1-1, with 9 bases fitting TRBD1. CDR1 and CDR2 from the germline V gene are SGHAT and FQNNGV. The V and J ends lost 5 bases and 4 bases, in that order; junction bases with no gene match: 5. CDR3 length: 14 amino acids. In nucleotides, the CDR3 is TGTGCCAGCAGCCCAGGGACAGGGCTCACTGAAGCTTTCTTT. This translates into CASSPGTGLTEAFF.

This sequence joins TRBV14 and TRBJ2-2; D is undetermined. Germline values: CDR1 SGHDN, CDR2 FVKESK. The V end was cut by 4 bases, the J end by 1 base, with 7 bases between. The CDR3 loop spans 14 amino acids. The CDR3 reads CASSLFLNTGELFF. In DNA form, the CDR3 reads TGTGCCAGCAGCCTCTTCTTGAACACCGGGGAGCTGTTTTTT.

This clonotype was detected ten times or more. The chain is built from TRBV27 and TRBJ1-2; the match to TRBD1 covers 8 bases. The V and J ends lost 5 bases and 6 bases, in that order; junction bases with no gene match: 5. CDR1 and CDR2 from the germline V gene are MNHEY and SMNVEV (reference sequence). The CDR3 length is 13 residues. CDR3 nucleotides: TGTGCCAGCAGTCGTACAGGGGGAAATGGCTACACCTTC. This codes for CASSRTGGNGYTF.

This clonotype was counted at least ten times. The J gene is TRBJ2-7, the V gene TRBV28, with TRBD2 matching 10 bases. The length of the CDR3 is 15 residues. Germline CDR1 and CDR2: MDHEN and SYDVKM. With V trimmed by 5 bases and J by 6 bases, 10 bases remained unmatched. CDR3 sequence: CASSPSSGRVFEQYF. CDR3 bases: TGTGCCAGCAGTCCCTCTAGCGGGAGAGTGTTCGAGCAGTACTTC.

The chain carries TRBV7-9 and TRBJ2-7; 11 nucleotides match TRBD2. Germline CDR1 reads SEHNR; CDR2 reads FQNEAQ (reference sequence). The length of the CDR3 is 17 residues. V dropped 5 bases and J dropped 0; count of bases not matched to a gene: 9. The CDR3 is CASSPTGTSGRSYEQYF. The CDR3 region has the DNA TGTGCCAGCAGCCCGACTGGGACTAGCGGACGCTCCTACGAGCAGTACTTC.

This clonotype occurred many times. The J gene is TRBJ2-7, the V gene TRBV20-1; tentative D call: TRBD1 (5 bases). Trimming left V 5 bases short and J 1 base short, with 15 bases between. From germline, CDR1 is DFQATT and CDR2 SNEGSKA (reference sequence). The CDR3 contains 14 residues. The CDR3 DNA is TGCAGTGCTGGCCACCCCAGGGTTTCCTACGAGCAGTACTTC. As protein: CSAGHPRVSYEQYF.

This clonotype was detected many times. The V gene is TRBV28, the J gene TRBJ2-7; perhaps TRBD2 as D (5 bases). CDR1 is MDHEN, CDR2 SYDVKM, per germline. CDR3 length: 12 amino acids. V shed 4 bases and J shed 3 bases, with 7 bases lying between them. DNA of the CDR3: TGTGCCAGCAGTTCCGGGATCTACGAGCAGTACTTC. Its translation is CASSSGIYEQYF.

This clonotype was counted between two and nine times. The chain couples TRBV28 to TRBJ2-1; D remains unclear. The CDR3 has 13 amino acids. Trimming removed 3 bases from V and 12 bases from J, with 15 bases in between. Germline lookup yields CDR1 MDHEN and CDR2 SYDVKM. The CDR3 DNA reads as TGTGCCAGCAGTTTCTTGGTAGGAATCGGGCAGTTCTTC. Translating it yields CASSFLVGIGQFF.

There are many counts of this clonotype. This chain connects TRBV5-1 to TRBJ2-1; no firm D call. Trimming took off 2 bases at V and 1 base at J, with 7 bases between the two ends. CDR3 size: 14 residues. The germline gives CDR1 SGHRS, CDR2 YFSETQ. CDR3 residues: CASSLITSYNEQFF. The CDR3 DNA follows: TGCGCCAGCAGCTTAATAACTTCCTACAATGAGCAGTTCTTC. Looking up the rest from reference TRBV5-1 and TRBJ2-1 gives the full variable domain: KAGVTQTPRYLIKTRGQQVTLSCSPISGHRSVSWYQQTPGQGLQFLFEYFSETQRNKGNFPGRFSGRQFSNSRSEMNVSTLELGDSALYLCASSLITSYNEQFFGPGTRLTVL.

This clonotype was found a few times. CDR3 protein: CASNGHQNTEAFF. The CDR3 DNA reads as TGTGCCAGCAACGGACACCAGAACACTGAAGCTTTCTTT. This chain uses TRBV6-2 or TRBV6-3 with TRBJ1-1, with D maybe TRBD1 (5 bases). Germline CDR1 and CDR2: MNHEY and SVGEGT. The CDR3 extends over 13 amino acids. Between the trimmed V and J ends, which lost 7 bases and 1 base, there was a span of 10 bases.

In its sample, this clonotype was seen a few times. A much more abundant neighbour one base away suggests this may be a read error. This chain uses TRBV11-2 with TRBJ1-1; 7 bases fit TRBD1. This CDR3 has 16 residues. The junction had 14 bases not matched to a gene; V was cut back by 5 bases and J by 5 bases. Germline-derived CDR1 and CDR2 are SGHAT and FQNNGV. Here the CDR3 reads CASSRGGFTGATEAFF. CDR3 sequence (DNA): TGTGCCAGCAGCCGAGGGGGCTTTACAGGAGCGACTGAAGCTTTCTTT.

There are many counts of this clonotype. This chain connects TRBV6-5 to TRBJ2-3; TRBD1 matches at 12 bases. There are 15 residues in the CDR3. V trimming: 6 bases; J trimming: 3 bases; junction bases outside the gene matches: 4. Germline CDR1 and CDR2: MNHEY and SVGAGI. The DNA of the CDR3 is TGTGCCAGCAGCATGGGACAGGGGGCTACAGATACGCAGTATTTT. Protein product: CASSMGQGATDTQYF.

The chain is built from TRBV7-9 and TRBJ1-1; D uncertain. The germline gives CDR1 SEHNR, CDR2 FQNEAQ (reference sequence). V was clipped by 5 bases and J by 8 bases, with 18 bases between them. This CDR3 has 14 residues. CDR3 coding DNA: TGTGCCAGCAGCCCCACCGGGCCGATCCACGAAGCTTTCTTT. Residues: CASSPTGPIHEAFF.

There are a few counts of this clonotype. The chain combines TRBV7-9 with TRBJ2-5; unclear D gene. CDR1 and CDR2 from the germline V gene are SEHNR and FQNEAQ (reference sequence). Deletions cut 4 bases from V and 1 base from J, with 7 bases between. The CDR3 is 13 amino acids. CDR3: CASSSPTQETQYF. The CDR3 DNA follows: TGTGCCAGCAGCTCACCGACCCAAGAGACCCAGTACTTC.

The CDR3 loop is CASSQVSSGDGTQYF. The DNA for the CDR3 is TGTGCCAGCAGCCAAGTGTCTAGCGGGGATGGTACGCAGTATTTT. The V gene is TRBV3-1, the J gene TRBJ2-3; TRBD2 agrees at 9 bases. Germline V gene sequence: CDR1 LGHDT, CDR2 YNNKEL (reference sequence). The V gene end was trimmed by 1 base and the J gene end by 8 bases; junction bases not matched to a gene: 7. The CDR3 loop spans 15 amino acids.

This clonotype appeared a few times. The chain recombines TRBV10-2 with TRBJ2-5; D is ambiguous. The CDR3 runs to 12 residues. Germline V gene lookup returns CDR1 WSHSY and CDR2 SAAADI. V lost 4 bases, J lost 5 bases, and 8 bases lay in between. The CDR3 DNA sequence: TGCGCCAGCAGTGTCTTGGGGGAGACCCAGTACTTC. Protein sequence: CASSVLGETQYF.

This chain uses TRBV3-1 with TRBJ1-2, with 9 nucleotides matching TRBD1. The CDR3 has 15 amino acids. Per the germline V gene, CDR1 is LGHDT and CDR2 is YNNKEL (reference sequence). The V segment lost 2 bases and the J segment 6 bases; nucleotides outside the gene matches: 7. The CDR3 is CASSQPTQGANGYTF. CDR3 sequence (DNA): TGTGCCAGCAGCCAACCAACACAGGGGGCGAATGGCTACACCTTC.

The gene calls are TRBV11-2 and TRBJ2-7; 8 positions agree with TRBD1. CDR1 and CDR2 (germline): SGHAT, FQNNGV. Germline trimming cut 5 bases from V and 7 bases from J; bases unmatched to any gene: 4. This CDR3 is 12 amino acids long. This CDR3 reads CASSARTGEQYF. The DNA for the CDR3 is TGTGCCAGCAGCGCAAGGACAGGGGAGCAGTACTTC.

This clonotype was seen ten or more times. This chain uses TRBV5-1 with TRBJ2-7; tentatively, D is TRBD2 (5 bases). This CDR3 is built from 14 residues. Germline loops: CDR1 SGHRS, CDR2 YFSETQ. V lost 4 bases and J 5 bases, leaving 16 bases between the germline ends. CDR3 DNA: TGCGCCAGCAGCCCCACCCCCGGACTGGACGAGCAGTACTTC. Translated: CASSPTPGLDEQYF.

This clonotype has ten or more counts. The chain joins TRBV6-1 to TRBJ2-3; 9 bases are a match to TRBD2. Trimming removed 6 bases from V and 4 bases from J; junction bases left unmatched: 8. The CDR3 contains 15 residues. Germline V lookup: CDR1 MNHNS, CDR2 SASEGT. CDR3 residues: CASRRLADGADTQYF. CDR3 sequence (DNA): TGTGCCAGCAGGAGACTAGCGGACGGCGCAGATACGCAGTATTTT.